These 23 T cell receptor beta chains were sequenced from one sample in a study of cytomegalovirus exposure and HLA in healthy donors. The PCR employed 60 Vbeta primers together with 13 Jbeta primers. Assay: immunoSEQ multiplex PCR; the TCRdb copy retains only in-frame clones and omits some. The sample consists of 77,000 or so clones, around 76% of them appearing once. Sequencing was carried out using PBMCs. These receptors came from a man aged 35 to 55 in good health and CMV-seronegative.

V is TRBV2 and J is TRBJ2-2, with TRBD1 identical over 8 bases. Unmatched junction bases numbered 2, after V lost 7 bases and J lost 1 base. This CDR3 contains 14 residues. Germline-derived CDR1 and CDR2 are SNHLY and FYNNEI. The CDR3: CASIDRGNTGELFF. DNA of the CDR3: TGTGCCAGCATCGACAGGGGGAACACCGGGGAGCTGTTTTTT.

The chain carries TRBV18 and TRBJ2-1; D uncertain. CDR1 KGHSH and CDR2 LQKENI come from the germline V gene. V gave up 2 bases and J gave up 8 bases, with 13 bases separating them. This CDR3 spans 14 amino acids. CDR3 loop: CASSPILALDEQFF. CDR3 nucleotide sequence: TGTGCCAGCTCACCAATTTTAGCCCTTGATGAGCAGTTCTTC.

This clone has only a few counts. This rearrangement joins TRBV28 to TRBJ2-1, with 8 bases identical to TRBD2. The V gene end was trimmed by 3 bases and the J gene end by 4 bases; junction bases not matched to a gene: 5. Germline assignment: CDR1 MDHEN and CDR2 SYDVKM. The CDR3 is 15 amino acids. In DNA, the CDR3 is TGTGCCAGCAGTTTGGGCGGGAGGTGGTACAATGAGCAGTTCTTC. This sequence encodes CASSLGGRWYNEQFF.

V and J are TRBV2 and TRBJ2-1; TRBD2 matches at 12 bases. The CDR3 is made up of 17 amino acids. The trim removed 4 bases at V and 5 bases at J, leaving 9 bases unmatched. Germline V CDR1 and CDR2: SNHLY, FYNNEI. This chain's CDR3 is CASSASSGRATHNEQFF. CDR3 nucleotide sequence: TGTGCCAGCAGTGCCTCTAGCGGGAGGGCCACACACAATGAGCAGTTCTTC.

This chain links TRBV5-4 with TRBJ2-5, with no clear D. The CDR3 spans 13 residues. CDR1 is SGHNT, CDR2 YYREEE, per germline (reference sequence). V lost 4 bases to trimming and J lost 5 bases, with 12 bases between them. The CDR3: CASSIRLIETQYF. The DNA of the CDR3 is TGTGCCAGCAGCATCCGACTCATTGAGACCCAGTACTTC.

The rearrangement joins TRBV5-1 to TRBJ2-7, with 10 bases fitting TRBD2. Germline V gene lookup returns CDR1 SGHRS and CDR2 YFSETQ. This CDR3 spans 16 amino acids. V lost 0 bases to trimming and J lost 2 bases; unmatched junction nucleotides: 5. CDR3 bases: TGCGCCAGCAGCTTGGGCGGTAGCGGGAGGCCCTACGAGCAGTACTTC. The encoded protein is CASSLGGSGRPYEQYF. Variable domain in full (rest from reference TRBV5-1 and TRBJ2-7): KAGVTQTPRYLIKTRGQQVTLSCSPISGHRSVSWYQQTPGQGLQFLFEYFSETQRNKGNFPGRFSGRQFSNSRSEMNVSTLELGDSALYLCASSLGGSGRPYEQYFGPGTRLTVT.

V usage is TRBV2 and J usage is TRBJ1-5; D gene unclear. V lost 2 bases and J lost 0, with 5 bases in between. In germline, CDR1 is SNHLY, CDR2 FYNNEI. The CDR3 is made up of 14 amino acids. In nucleotides, the CDR3 is TGTGCCAGCAGTGAAACGGGTAGCAATCAGCCCCAGCATTTT. As protein: CASSETGSNQPQHF.

CDR3 amino acids: CASSLTRASGSGIQYF. The CDR3 bases are TGTGCCAGCAGCTTAACACGGGCTAGCGGGAGTGGCATTCAGTACTTC. V usage is TRBV7-3 and J usage is TRBJ2-4; 10 bases are shared with TRBD2. The CDR3 loop spans 16 amino acids. Trimming cost V 0 bases and J 9 bases; bases outside gene matches: 8. Germline V gene data show CDR1 as SGHTA and CDR2 as FQGTGA.

On this clone: A junction end diverges from the germline sequence, so it may reflect a read error. The chain carries TRBV25-1 and TRBJ2-6; 9 bases fit TRBD1. The CDR3 loop spans 17 amino acids. Per germline, CDR1 MGHDK and CDR2 SYGVNS. The CDR3 DNA reads as TGTGCCAGCAGTGAATTACAGGGGGCTGGTGGGGCCAACGGCCTGACTTTC. Protein: CASSELQGAGGANGLTF.

This clone was counted between two and nine times. This sample includes further DNA sequences coding for the same CDR3. The chain couples TRBV2 to TRBJ1-5; tentatively, D is TRBD1 (5 bases). The V gene lost 5 bases and the J gene lost 2 bases, with 7 bases spanning the gap. CDR1 is SNHLY and CDR2 is FYNNEI in the germline V gene. The CDR3 has 13 residues. This CDR3 reads CASSLQGNQPQHF. The CDR3 DNA is TGTGCCAGCAGTCTACAGGGCAATCAGCCCCAGCATTTT.

The genes are TRBV9 and TRBJ1-1, with 9 bases matching TRBD1. The J segment lost 5 bases and the V segment lost 1 base, leaving 12 bases of the junction unmatched. The germline CDR1 and CDR2 sequences are SGDLS and YYNGEE. The CDR3 length is 17 residues. CDR3 nucleotide sequence: TGTGCCAGCAGCGTACAGACAGGGGGACACGGGAGGACTGAAGCTTTCTTT. Its translation is CASSVQTGGHGRTEAFF.

The V gene is TRBV5-6, the J gene TRBJ2-7; TRBD1 matches 10 bases. This CDR3 contains 16 residues. Germline values: CDR1 SGHDT, CDR2 YYEEEE. V shed 5 bases, J shed 2 bases, and the junction held 10 bases outside the gene matches. CDR3 amino acids: CASRWGQGRIPYEQYF. The DNA for the CDR3 is TGTGCCAGCAGGTGGGGACAGGGGAGAATTCCCTACGAGCAGTACTTC.

The chain uses TRBV4-1 and TRBJ2-7, with 9 bases that match TRBD2. Germline loops: CDR1 MGHRA, CDR2 YSYEKL. The CDR3 length is 15 residues. After removal of 3 bases from V and 2 bases from J, the junction contained 5 bases not matched to a gene. The CDR3: CASSHRTSAAYEQYF. The DNA for the CDR3 is TGCGCCAGCAGCCACCGGACTAGCGCCGCCTACGAGCAGTACTTC.

The CDR3 reads CASSLPGAGSTDTQYF. CDR3 DNA sequence: TGTGCCAGCAGCTTGCCGGGAGCGGGGAGCACAGATACGCAGTATTTT. The chain recombines TRBV11-1 with TRBJ2-3; the match to TRBD2 covers 7 bases. CDR3 length: 16 amino acids. After removal of 3 bases from V and 0 bases from J, the junction contained 6 bases not matched to a gene. Germline lookup yields CDR1 SGHAT and CDR2 FQDESV (reference sequence).

This clone has a single count. The rearrangement links TRBV5-1 to TRBJ2-3, with TRBD1 matching over 9 bases. Germline lookup yields CDR1 SGHRS and CDR2 YFSETQ. J was trimmed by 5 bases and V by 1 base; bases with no gene match: 5. CDR3 size: 15 residues. CDR3 in amino acids: CASSLKTGGGDTQYF. CDR3 in DNA: TGCGCCAGCAGCTTGAAGACAGGGGGGGGAGATACGCAGTATTTT. The entire variable domain, with the rest obtained from reference TRBV5-1 and TRBJ2-3, is as follows: KAGVTQTPRYLIKTRGQQVTLSCSPISGHRSVSWYQQTPGQGLQFLFEYFSETQRNKGNFPGRFSGRQFSNSRSEMNVSTLELGDSALYLCASSLKTGGGDTQYFGPGTRLTVL.

A few counts support this clone. The chain employs TRBV5-4 and TRBJ2-6; possibly TRBD1 for D (6 bases). Looked up from germline, CDR1 is SGHNT and CDR2 is YYREEE (reference sequence). This CDR3 spans 15 amino acids. V lost 4 bases, J lost 2 bases, and 10 bases lay in between. The CDR3 nucleotides read TGTGCCAGCAGCGGTACAGGGACTGGGGCCAACGTCCTGACTTTC. This encodes CASSGTGTGANVLTF.

This chain joins TRBV28 and TRBJ1-5, with D possibly matching TRBD1 (6 bases). This CDR3 region has 17 residues. CDR1 and CDR2 from the germline V gene are MDHEN and SYDVKM. Trimming took off 2 bases at V and 7 bases at J, with 21 bases between the two ends. The CDR3 region is CASSLPQTGTSGQPQHF. The CDR3 DNA sequence: TGTGCCAGCAGTTTACCCCAGACCGGGACATCGGGGCAGCCCCAGCATTTT.

The sample holds a few counts of this clone. The chain employs TRBV19 and TRBJ2-2, with D unresolved. This CDR3 region has 14 residues. V was cut by 5 bases and J by 0 bases, with 7 bases left in between. Germline V gene data show CDR1 as LNHDA and CDR2 as SQIVND (reference sequence). The CDR3 sequence: CASSRIANTGELFF. In nucleotides, the CDR3 is TGTGCCAGTAGTCGAATAGCGAACACCGGGGAGCTGTTTTTT. Based on the CDR3 plus reference TRBV19 and TRBJ2-2, the full variable domain is DGGITQSPKYLFRKEGQNVTLSCEQNLNHDAMYWYRQDPGQGLRLIYYSQIVNDFQKGDIAEGYSVSREKKESFPLTVTSAQKNPTAFYLCASSRIANTGELFFGEGSRLTVL.

The chain recombines TRBV9 with TRBJ2-7; D not resolved. The length of the CDR3 is 14 residues. Trimming cost V 3 bases and J 9 bases, with 19 bases left between them. The germline V gene has CDR1 SGDLS and CDR2 YYNGEE. The CDR3 sequence: CASSASEPAIGQYF. DNA for the CDR3: TGTGCCAGCAGCGCAAGCGAACCCGCGATCGGGCAGTACTTC.

This clone was found once. The chain combines TRBV4-1 with TRBJ1-5, with TRBD1 as a possible D gene (6 bases). V was pared by 1 base and J by 7 bases, with 17 bases between. CDR3 size: 16 residues. CDR1 MGHRA and CDR2 YSYEKL come from the germline V gene. The CDR3 here is CASSQVGGPRGQPQHF. The CDR3 nucleotides are TGCGCCAGCAGCCAAGTTGGGGGCCCCAGGGGACAGCCCCAGCATTTT.

V gene TRBV29-1 combines with J gene TRBJ2-7; 7 bases are a match to TRBD2. Germline assignment: CDR1 SQVTM and CDR2 ANQGSEA. The CDR3 has 16 amino acids. The ends lost 6 bases at V and 0 bases at J; junction bases unmatched: 14. CDR3 residues: CSVRKRGAASSYEQYF. The CDR3 DNA is TGCAGCGTCCGGAAGCGGGGAGCCGCAAGCTCCTACGAGCAGTACTTC.

The CDR3: CASSPGSLAGGRSETQYF. The CDR3 DNA reads as TGCGCCAGCAGCCCGGGATCTCTAGCGGGAGGGCGGTCGGAGACCCAGTACTTC. The chain is built from TRBV5-1 and TRBJ2-5; 12 bases line up with TRBD2. The CDR3 is 18 residues long. V shed 4 bases and J 5 bases; nucleotides not matched to a gene: 15. Germline values: CDR1 SGHRS, CDR2 YFSETQ. Combining the CDR3 with reference TRBV5-1 and TRBJ2-5 gives the whole variable domain KAGVTQTPRYLIKTRGQQVTLSCSPISGHRSVSWYQQTPGQGLQFLFEYFSETQRNKGNFPGRFSGRQFSNSRSEMNVSTLELGDSALYLCASSPGSLAGGRSETQYFGPGTRLLVL.

This clone came up once. The rearrangement links TRBV27 to TRBJ1-5; TRBD1 might be the D (5 bases). Germline V gives CDR1 MNHEY, CDR2 SMNVEV (reference sequence). V lost 5 bases and J lost 0, with 17 bases in between. The CDR3 contains 17 residues. The CDR3 bases are TGTGCCAGCAGTCTCCGCGCGGGGGGTTATAGCAATCAGCCCCAGCATTTT. Translation gives CASSLRAGGYSNQPQHF.